This TCR beta chain was profiled in a study of blood T cell repertoires in COVID-19. Study details: Samples came from the United States, Italy and Spain, spanning acute and convalescent COVID-19. T cells, B-cell-depleted T cells, or PBMCs supplied cDNA or gDNA.

As handled by the study authors: The authors estimated nucleated cell counts from reference gene primer amplification. Sequencing was performed with immunoSEQ multiplex PCR; in TCRdb, only in-frame clones are kept and a portion is missing. The V and J calls and clone size come from that table; D and trimming were worked out from the DNA. This repertoire shows about 240,000 clones, approximately 86% found once; its top ten account for less than 8.5%. The CDR3 sequence is 17 residues long. J gave up 1 base and V 1 base, and 7 bases lay outside the gene matches. Per germline, CDR1 SGHNT and CDR2 YENEEA.

The clonotype was recovered from a woman between 70 and 85 years old with active or convalescent COVID-19. Sequenced sample: peripheral blood. The rearrangement joins TRBV11-3 to TRBJ2-5, with 9 nucleotides matching TRBD2. CDR3 amino acids: CASSLGLLAGVQETQYF. The CDR3 DNA sequence: TGTGCCAGCAGCTTAGGCCTACTAGCGGGCGTCCAAGAGACCCAGTACTTC.